The rows below give T cell receptor beta chains drawn from one sample of a study of blood T cells in healthy people across ages. One entry per CDR3 protein results from TCRdb running MiXCR on the 5' RACE reads. The sample lists almost 550,000 distinct CDR3 sequences, about 25% occurring once. These records were also assigned to another study, of T cells of mothers and their children.

Sequenced: blood. The receptors come from a boy aged 10-17 years in good health. CDR3s include the opening cysteine and the closing phenylalanine or tryptophan. The D gene is left open where the match is weak. Where a row states a size, it is once, few, many or the class of an expanded clone; other rows omit it.

17	TRBV4-1	TRBD2	NA	TRBJ2-5	TGCGCCAGCAGCCAAGGTGGAGTTAGCGGGGCCGAGGAGACCCAGTACTTC	CASSQGGVSGAEETQYF
13	TRBV19	NA	few	TRBJ2-5	TGTGCCAGTAGTACCTGGGACAAAGAGACCCAGTACTTC	CASSTWDKETQYF
15	TRBV28	TRBD1	NA	TRBJ1-4	TGTGCCAGCAGTTCACAGGGGGGAACTAATGAAAAACTGTTTTTT	CASSSQGGTNEKLFF
16	TRBV12-3/TRBV12-4	NA	few	TRBJ1-3	TGTGCCAGCAGTGGCTACAGGGCCAGCTCTGGAAACACCATATATTTT	CASSGYRASSGNTIYF
13	TRBV3-1	NA	NA	TRBJ1-1	TGTGCCAGCAGCCAAGATTGGGGTCCTGAAGCTTTCTTT	CASSQDWGPEAFF
18	TRBV20-1	NA	few	TRBJ2-7	TGCAGTGCTAGAGTGGGAAAAACAAACTATTACAGCTCCTACGAGCAGTACTTC	CSARVGKTNYYSSYEQYF
16	TRBV4-1	TRBD1	few	TRBJ1-2	TGCGCCAGCAGCCTACAGCCTGACAGGGGGCAGGATGGCTACACCTTC	CASSLQPDRGQDGYTF
15	TRBV10-3	NA	NA	TRBJ2-3	TGTGCCATCAGTGGCCGGGACACATACACAGATACGCAGTATTTT	CAISGRDTYTDTQYF
18	TRBV7-2	NA	few	TRBJ2-1	TGTGCCAGCAGCTTAGAGGCCCCGACTAGTTTGGTCTACAATGAGCAGTTCTTC	CASSLEAPTSLVYNEQFF
13	TRBV4-3	NA	NA	TRBJ1-1	TGCGCCAGCAGCCAAGTCGGACCCACTGAAGCTTTCTTT	CASSQVGPTEAFF
12	TRBV20-1	NA	NA	TRBJ1-1	TGCAGTGCCAGGGCGGTGAACACTGAAGCTTTCTTT	CSARAVNTEAFF
14	TRBV6-2/TRBV6-3	NA	NA	TRBJ1-1	TGTGCCAGCAATCCGGGACACCTCTTCGGTGGAGCTTTCTTT	CASNPGHLFGGAFF
17	TRBV27	NA	NA	TRBJ2-3	TGTGCCAGCAGTTTATTCTGGGCGCAGGCTAACACAGATACGCAGTATTTT	CASSLFWAQANTDTQYF
15	TRBV20-1	NA	NA	TRBJ1-4	TGCAGTGCTCGACCCATTGTTGGGGGGGATGAAAAACTGTTTTTT	CSARPIVGGDEKLFF
14	TRBV28	NA	NA	TRBJ2-5	TGTGCCAGCAGAAAAGCGAGACTTGAAGAGACCCAGTACTTC	CASRKARLEETQYF
14	TRBV7-2	TRBD2	NA	TRBJ2-5	TGTGCCAGCAGTCATAGCGGGAGCCAAGAGACCCAGTACTTC	CASSHSGSQETQYF
17	TRBV20-1	TRBD1	NA	TRBJ2-3	TGCAGTGCTCACGAGGGCAGGGGGCCGTCGGGCACAGATACGCAGTATTTT	CSAHEGRGPSGTDTQYF
12	TRBV11-2	TRBD2	NA	TRBJ2-3	TGTGCCAGCAGCTTAGATCGGGCGGGGGGGGAGTTT	CASSLDRAGGEF
13	TRBV6-2/TRBV6-3	TRBD1	few	TRBJ2-5	TGTGCCACCACCTCAGGGGGCAGGGAGACCCAGTACTTC	CATTSGGRETQYF
13	TRBV3-1	NA	NA	TRBJ2-1	TGTGCCAGCACTCCGAGCTCCTACAATGAGCAGTTCTTC	CASTPSSYNEQFF